Below are 11 T cell receptor beta chains sequenced from a single sample in a study of T cell repertoires in cytomegalovirus infection. The antigens for these receptors are not known. TCRdb ran MiXCR on the reads and lists one entry per CDR3 protein. Of 830,000 or so distinct CDR3 sequences listed, roughly 33% were seen once; the top ten hold 9.5% to 15%. This sample comprised cultured CD8+ T cells from PBMCs, obtained from culture after CMV antigen stimulation. These receptors were collected from a human donor in good health (CMV status not recorded). Some clones in this sample may be carry-over from other donors' samples.

The rearrangement uses TRBV12-3 or TRBV12-4 and TRBJ2-2; the match to TRBD1 covers 9 bases. The junction had 7 bases not matched to a gene; V was cut back by 3 bases and J by 2 bases. This CDR3 is built from 17 residues. Here the CDR3 DNA reads TGTGCCAGCAGTTTTTGGGACAGGGATCCTAACACCGGGGAGCTGTTTTTT. Its translation is CASSFWDRDPNTGELFF.

Note on this clonotype: Compared with germline, one end of the junction differs, possibly owing to a read error. The genes are TRBV19 and TRBJ1-1; D is unclear. The CDR3 covers 11 residues. Germline V lookup: CDR1 LNHDA, CDR2 SQIVND (reference sequence). DNA for the CDR3: TGTGCCAGTAGTCTGCCCCATTCTTACTCATTT. As protein: CASSLPHSYSF.

The chain links TRBV5-6 to TRBJ2-2, with TRBD2 matching over 8 bases. The ends lost 4 bases at V and 6 bases at J; junction bases unmatched: 17. Germline assignment: CDR1 SGHDT and CDR2 YYEEEE. This CDR3 is 18 amino acids long. Here the CDR3 DNA reads TGTGCCAGCAGCACAAAACGGGGGGGCCTTTTCGTCGCCGGGGAGCTGTTTTTT. It encodes CASSTKRGGLFVAGELFF.

This clonotype was counted at least ten times. V is TRBV7-9 and J is TRBJ1-4; D gene ambiguous. Germline-derived CDR1 and CDR2 are SEHNR and FQNEAQ (reference sequence). The V gene lost 9 bases and the J gene lost 6 bases, with 14 bases spanning the gap. CDR3 length: 13 amino acids. The CDR3 region has the DNA TGTGCCAGTCATGACATGCCAGATGAAAAACTGTTTTTT. This sequence encodes CASHDMPDEKLFF.

There are a few counts of this clonotype. The chain combines TRBV20-1 with TRBJ1-1; TRBD1 aligns across 8 bases. V was pared by 6 bases and J by 1 base, with 7 bases of the junction left unmatched. This CDR3 spans 14 amino acids. The germline V gene has CDR1 DFQATT and CDR2 SNEGSKA (reference sequence). The CDR3 coding sequence is TGCAGTGCCGGGGACAGGCTACCGAACACTGAAGCTTTCTTT. Encoded protein: CSAGDRLPNTEAFF.

This clonotype was found a few times. The chain links TRBV6-5 to TRBJ1-1; possibly TRBD1 for D (5 bases). This CDR3 has 14 residues. CDR1 and CDR2 from the germline V gene are MNHEY and SVGAGI. Trimming pared 4 bases from V and 4 bases from J, leaving 13 bases between. CDR3 DNA sequence: TGTGCCAGCAGTTCCTCAGGGACGGGCACTGAAGCTTTCTTT. It translates to CASSSSGTGTEAFF.

This clonotype was counted between two and nine times. This chain uses TRBV6-1 with TRBJ2-2; 7 nucleotides line up with TRBD2. The trim removed 7 bases at V and 1 base at J, leaving 6 bases unmatched. Germline lookup yields CDR1 MNHNS and CDR2 SASEGT. The CDR3 is 15 residues long. The CDR3 here is CASTREEVNTGELFF. The CDR3 bases are TGTGCCAGCACCCGGGAGGAAGTGAACACCGGGGAGCTGTTTTTT.

This clonotype appeared a few times. The V and J genes are TRBV12-3 or TRBV12-4 and TRBJ2-1; weak D call: TRBD1 (6 bases). This CDR3 region has 11 residues. The V gene lost 6 bases and the J gene lost 13 bases, with 13 bases spanning the gap. CDR3: CASSSDRLQFF. The CDR3 DNA sequence: TGTGCCAGCAGCTCCGACAGGCTTCAGTTCTTC.

This clonotype was observed a handful of times. This clone may be a read error of a much larger clone one base away. V usage is TRBV28 and J usage is TRBJ2-3; tentatively, D is TRBD1 (5 bases). V was pared by 2 bases and J by 0 bases, with 9 bases between. This CDR3 is 15 amino acids long. Per the germline V gene, CDR1 is MDHEN and CDR2 is SYDVKM. The CDR3 DNA reads TGTGCCAGCAGTTTAGACAGCCGGAGCACAGATACGCAGTATTTT. This encodes CASSLDSRSTDTQYF.

The V gene is TRBV28, the J gene TRBJ2-1, with 10 bases lining up with TRBD2. Germline CDR1 reads MDHEN; CDR2 reads SYDVKM. J was trimmed by 11 bases and V by 6 bases; bases with no gene match: 10. The CDR3 loop spans 14 amino acids. In DNA, the CDR3 is TGTGCCAGCAGCCCGAAAGCGGGGGGGCCTAAGCAGTTCTTC. Its protein product is CASSPKAGGPKQFF. Looking up the rest from reference TRBV28 and TRBJ2-1 gives the full variable domain: DVKVTQSSRYLVKRTGEKVFLECVQDMDHENMFWYRQDPGLGLRLIYFSYDVKMKEKGDIPEGYSVSREKKERFSLILESASTNQTSMYLCASSPKAGGPKQFFGPGTRLTVL.

This clonotype was seen more than once but under ten times. The J gene is TRBJ2-7, the V gene TRBV20-1; D is undetermined. Trimming took 0 bases from V and 3 from J, leaving 9 bases between them. Germline CDR1 DFQATT, CDR2 SNEGSKA (reference sequence). The CDR3 totals 13 residues. This chain's CDR3 is CSARDHADYEQYF. CDR3 coding DNA: TGCAGTGCTAGAGATCACGCGGACTACGAGCAGTACTTC.